The 5 T cell receptor beta chains presented below share a single source sample, sequenced in a study of shared clonotypes between healthy human individuals. Assay used: immunoSEQ multiplex PCR; TCRdb lists only in-frame clones, some missing. The table records roughly 2.6 million clones, 85% to 95% of them present only once. The sequenced material came from naive CD4+ T cells sorted from blood. As to subset: CD45RA+ positively selected. The receptors here all came from a man in his late teens or twenties in good health.

The chain recombines TRBV7-2 with TRBJ2-3, with 7 nucleotides matching TRBD2. CDR1 and CDR2 (germline): SGHTA, FQGNSA. The CDR3 loop spans 15 amino acids. The V and J ends lost 5 bases and 1 base, in that order; junction bases with no gene match: 6. The CDR3 here is CASSNPAGGTDTQYF. The CDR3 bases are TGTGCCAGCAGCAACCCCGCGGGGGGCACAGATACGCAGTATTTT.

The chain recombines TRBV6-5 with TRBJ2-5; no definite D call. CDR1 and CDR2 (germline): MNHEY, SVGAGI. The V end lost 6 bases, the J end lost 5 bases, and 13 bases lay between the germline ends. The CDR3 totals 13 residues. CDR3 nucleotides: TGTGCCAGCAGAAAAGGCCCCACGGAGACCCAGTACTTC. Protein sequence: CASRKGPTETQYF.

The chain is built from TRBV2 and TRBJ2-3; 9 bases align to TRBD2. CDR1 and CDR2 from the germline V gene are SNHLY and FYNNEI. After removal of 8 bases from V and 3 bases from J, the junction contained 3 bases not matched to a gene. The length of the CDR3 is 13 residues. CDR3 DNA sequence: TGTGCCAGCCAGCGGGAGGCTACAGATACGCAGTATTTT. This gives the protein CASQREATDTQYF.

The J gene is TRBJ2-5, the V gene TRBV12-5; no reliable D call. CDR1 and CDR2 (germline): LGHNT, FRNRAP. The germline V and J ends were trimmed by 0 bases and 5 bases, with 4 bases remaining between them. CDR3 length equals 12 residues. CDR3 sequence: CASGLVHETQYF. CDR3 DNA: TGTGCTAGTGGTTTGGTACATGAGACCCAGTACTTC.

With regard to this clone: The sample contains more than one DNA sequence encoding this CDR3. V and J are TRBV7-2 and TRBJ1-3; D uncertain. This CDR3 is 13 amino acids long. V dropped 5 bases and J dropped 0 bases, with 5 bases sitting between them. Germline-derived CDR1 and CDR2 are SGHTA and FQGNSA. DNA for the CDR3: TGTGCCAGCAGCGAAAGCTCTGGAAACACCATATATTTT. Its translation: CASSESSGNTIYF.